Each of the 12 T cell receptor beta chains below was sequenced from the same sample in a study of blood T cell repertoires in COVID-19. Produced via immunoSEQ multiplex PCR; TCRdb's table is partial and in-frame only. The sample includes about 200,000 clones, around four fifths of them seen just once. Input material: peripheral blood. The receptors stem from a man in his sixties with COVID-19, enrolled during active disease.

The genes are TRBV19 and TRBJ1-5; D is unclear. The CDR3 is 16 amino acids. V was shortened by 3 bases and J by 2 bases, with 14 bases between the two germline ends. Germline-derived CDR1 and CDR2 are LNHDA and SQIVND (reference sequence). The CDR3 protein is CASSIPVWRGNQPQHF. CDR3 nucleotide sequence: TGTGCCAGTAGTATCCCTGTCTGGAGGGGCAATCAGCCCCAGCATTTT.

This sequence joins TRBV7-9 and TRBJ1-2; a possible D gene is TRBD1 (6 bases). The CDR3 extends over 14 amino acids. V lost 2 bases and J lost 8, with 15 bases in between. The germline gives CDR1 SEHNR, CDR2 FQNEAQ (reference sequence). The CDR3 region has the DNA TGTGCCAGCAGCTTAAGGACAGACCTCTTGGGCTACACCTTC. Residues: CASSLRTDLLGYTF.

In this sample, this clone turned up a few times. The chain links TRBV6-5 to TRBJ1-1; 10 nucleotides match TRBD1. CDR3 length: 12 amino acids. J lost 12 bases, V lost 6 bases, and 7 bases had no gene match. CDR1 is MNHEY and CDR2 is SVGAGI in the germline V gene. The CDR3 sequence: CASSPGQGGTFF. The CDR3 DNA sequence: TGTGCCAGCAGCCCAGGACAGGGGGGGACTTTCTTT.

This clone has only a few counts. This chain connects TRBV19 to TRBJ1-4; the D gene is possibly TRBD1 (5 bases). V was clipped by 5 bases and J by 0 bases, with 13 bases between them. The CDR3 loop spans 16 amino acids. Per germline, CDR1 LNHDA and CDR2 SQIVND (reference sequence). Here the CDR3 DNA reads TGTGCCAGTAGTCATACCGGACACCCAACTAATGAAAAACTGTTTTTT. It translates to CASSHTGHPTNEKLFF.

J is TRBJ2-3 and V is TRBV5-5, with TRBD2 identical over 9 bases. The CDR3 extends over 16 amino acids. Looked up from germline, CDR1 is SGHKS and CDR2 is YYEKEE (reference sequence). V shed 4 bases, J shed 2 bases, and the junction held 8 bases outside the gene matches. CDR3 in amino acids: CASSGHRTSATDTQYF. CDR3 nucleotides: TGTGCCAGCAGCGGGCACCGGACTAGCGCCACAGATACGCAGTATTTT.

The CDR3 DNA follows: TGTGCCAGCAGTATGACAGGGGAGCGTGGCTACACCTTC. It specifies CASSMTGERGYTF. The J gene is TRBJ1-2, the V gene TRBV27; 8 bases line up with TRBD1. CDR3 length equals 13 residues. With V trimmed by 5 bases and J by 7 bases, 6 bases remained unmatched. Germline-derived CDR1 and CDR2 are MNHEY and SMNVEV (reference sequence).

The chain joins TRBV27 to TRBJ1-2; 8 nucleotides align to TRBD1. The CDR3 is 15 amino acids. The junction had 6 bases not matched to a gene; V was cut back by 2 bases and J by 4 bases. CDR1 and CDR2 from the germline V gene are MNHEY and SMNVEV (reference sequence). The CDR3 is CASSLAGGMGYGYTF. The CDR3, as DNA: TGTGCCAGCAGTTTAGCAGGGGGCATGGGCTATGGCTACACCTTC.

The chain uses TRBV29-1 and TRBJ1-5; D remains unclear. Trimming stripped 6 bases from V and 3 bases from J, with 12 bases between. The CDR3 has 13 amino acids. The germline V gene encodes CDR1 SQVTM and CDR2 ANQGSEA. The DNA for the CDR3 is TGCAGCGTGGGAAACGGGGTCAATCAGCCCCAGCATTTT. Translating it yields CSVGNGVNQPQHF.

This clone was found a few times. This chain connects TRBV7-2 to TRBJ1-4; unclear D gene. This CDR3 contains 15 residues. Trimming stripped 4 bases from V and 0 bases from J, with 9 bases between. Germline V lookup: CDR1 SGHTA, CDR2 FQGNSA. CDR3 DNA: TGTGCCAGCAGCTGGAATGGAGCAACTAATGAAAAACTGTTTTTT. Its translation is CASSWNGATNEKLFF.

The chain links TRBV5-1 to TRBJ1-4; D is perhaps TRBD1 (6 bases). Germline CDR1 and CDR2: SGHRS and YFSETQ. CDR3 size: 14 residues. The germline V and J ends were trimmed by 3 bases and 7 bases, with 13 bases remaining between them. The DNA for the CDR3 is TGCGCCAGCAGCTCCACAGGGTTCGGTGAAAAACTGTTTTTT. Its protein product is CASSSTGFGEKLFF.

The chain employs TRBV2 and TRBJ1-5; D unresolved. Germline CDR1 and CDR2: SNHLY and FYNNEI. The V and J ends lost 7 bases and 2 bases respectively, with 12 bases between them. The CDR3 has 14 residues. In DNA, the CDR3 is TGTGCCAGCATGGGAAACGGGGGCAATCAGCCCCAGCATTTT. This gives the protein CASMGNGGNQPQHF.

The gene calls are TRBV9 and TRBJ2-7; weak D call: TRBD2 (6 bases). CDR1 and CDR2 (germline): SGDLS, YYNGEE. The CDR3 has 14 residues. Trimming removed 0 bases from V and 12 bases from J, with 19 bases in between. The DNA for the CDR3 is TGTGCCAGCAGCGTAGGAACTCAAGGGGAGGCACCGTACTTC. Its protein product is CASSVGTQGEAPYF.